These 25 T cell receptor beta chains were all obtained from the same sample, sequenced in a study of blood T cell repertoires in COVID-19. Clones were sequenced by immunoSEQ multiplex PCR, and TCRdb holds only the in-frame ones, with some missing. The sample comprises around 180,000 clones, around 82% of which are singletons, and around 16% rests with the top ten. Sequenced: PBMCs or T cells enriched from blood (not recorded which). The receptors come from a woman aged 50 to 65 with acute COVID-19.

The V call is TRBV30, the J call TRBJ1-3; D is possibly TRBD1 (5 bases). V was shortened by 0 bases and J by 0 bases, with 15 bases between the two germline ends. The CDR3 length is 17 residues. Per the germline V gene, CDR1 is GTSNPN and CDR2 is SVGIG (reference sequence). The CDR3 bases are TGTGCCTGGAGTGTACTGTTGGGGCCTAGCTCTGGAAACACCATATATTTT. It translates to CAWSVLLGPSSGNTIYF.

The rearrangement joins TRBV5-6 to TRBJ1-4, with D possibly being TRBD1 (5 bases). Germline assignment: CDR1 SGHDT and CDR2 YYEEEE. The CDR3 contains 15 residues. Trimming shortened V by 2 bases and J by 5 bases, and 13 bases separated the two germline ends. The CDR3: CASSLKMGGNEKLFF. The CDR3 bases are TGTGCCAGCAGCTTAAAGATGGGGGGGAATGAAAAACTGTTTTTT.

This chain links TRBV4-2 with TRBJ1-1; 7 bases are a match to TRBD1. CDR1 LGHNA and CDR2 YNFKEQ come from the germline V gene. The CDR3 covers 13 residues. V was pared by 2 bases and J by 6 bases, with 3 bases of the junction left unmatched. The CDR3 DNA is TGTGCCAGCAGCCAACGCGACAGGGCTGAAGCTTTCTTT. Translation: CASSQRDRAEAFF.

The CDR3 coding sequence is TGCGCCAGCAAGAGCGGGGGGGCCCATGAGCAGTTCTTC. Translation gives CASKSGGAHEQFF. This chain uses TRBV10-1 with TRBJ2-1; 10 nucleotides align to TRBD2. V shed 7 bases, J shed 8 bases, and the junction held 5 bases outside the gene matches. CDR3 length: 13 residues. CDR1 is WNHNN, CDR2 SYGVQD, per germline (reference sequence).

The rearrangement links TRBV7-9 to TRBJ1-5, with 11 bases identical to TRBD1. Germline V CDR1 and CDR2: SEHNR, FQNEAQ (reference sequence). Germline trimming cut 1 base from V and 11 bases from J; bases unmatched to any gene: 1. This CDR3 spans 13 amino acids. Here the CDR3 reads CASSLGTGGSQHF. The CDR3, as DNA: TGTGCCAGCAGCTTAGGGACAGGGGGCTCCCAGCATTTT.

This clone has just a few counts. The chain links TRBV27 to TRBJ1-2; perhaps TRBD1 as D (6 bases). The CDR3 sequence is 14 residues long. Germline V lookup: CDR1 MNHEY, CDR2 SMNVEV (reference sequence). The V end was cut by 6 bases, the J end by 8 bases, with 19 bases between. The CDR3: CASSSDTGSRGYTF. Written as DNA, the CDR3 is TGTGCCAGCAGCTCCGATACAGGGTCCCGGGGCTACACCTTC.

This clone was found a few times. This rearrangement joins TRBV6-5 to TRBJ1-1, with unresolved D. Germline V CDR1 and CDR2: MNHEY, SVGAGI. This CDR3 comprises 14 residues. The V gene lost 6 bases and the J gene lost 0 bases, with 11 bases spanning the gap. CDR3 amino acids: CASSPSRLNTEAFF. The DNA for the CDR3 is TGTGCCAGCAGCCCCTCGCGGCTGAACACTGAAGCTTTCTTT.

The V call is TRBV9, the J call TRBJ2-1; 8 bases match TRBD2. Germline-derived CDR1 and CDR2 are SGDLS and YYNGEE. The ends lost 3 bases at V and 9 bases at J; junction bases unmatched: 11. CDR3 size: 15 residues. The CDR3 reads CASSARLGGAGEQFF. CDR3 nucleotides: TGTGCCAGCAGCGCCAGACTCGGGGGGGCCGGTGAGCAGTTCTTC.

The chain recombines TRBV2 with TRBJ1-5; no firm D call. Trimming removed 5 bases at V and 2 bases at J, with 10 bases between. Germline V lookup: CDR1 SNHLY, CDR2 FYNNEI. The CDR3 length is 14 residues. CDR3 coding DNA: TGTGCCAGCAGTAAATTAGGAGGCAATCAGCCCCAGCATTTT. Protein: CASSKLGGNQPQHF.

For the CDR3, the DNA is TGTGCCAGCAGTTTAAGCGTCCCGAGGGTCACTGAAGCTTTCTTT. Its protein product is CASSLSVPRVTEAFF. This chain joins TRBV27 and TRBJ1-1; no reliable D call. V lost 2 bases and J lost 4, with 14 bases in between. The length of the CDR3 is 15 residues. Germline CDR1 reads MNHEY; CDR2 reads SMNVEV (reference sequence).

The chain is built from TRBV5-8 and TRBJ1-2; D might be TRBD1 (5 bases). The CDR3 runs to 15 residues. The V end lost 4 bases, the J end lost 5 bases, and 18 bases lay between the germline ends. Germline lookup yields CDR1 SGHTS and CDR2 YDEGEE. CDR3 region: CASSPWGAGLYGYTF. As DNA, the CDR3 is TGTGCCAGCAGCCCCTGGGGCGCAGGGTTGTATGGCTACACCTTC.

In regard to this clone: One base away lies a much larger clone, so this may be a sequencing read error. The chain links TRBV5-4 to TRBJ1-2; 7 nucleotides align to TRBD1. The CDR3 runs to 13 residues. Germline trimming cut 5 bases from V and 1 base from J; bases unmatched to any gene: 2. Germline CDR1 and CDR2: SGHNT and YYREEE (reference sequence). The chain's CDR3 is CASSRDSNYGYTF. The CDR3 bases are TGTGCCAGCAGTCGGGACAGTAACTATGGCTACACCTTC. Full variable domain (rest looked up from reference TRBV5-4 and TRBJ1-2): ETGVTQSPTHLIKTRGQQVTLRCSSQSGHNTVSWYQQALGQGPQFIFQYYREEENGRGNFPPRFSGLQFPNYSSELNVNALELDDSALYLCASSRDSNYGYTFGSGTRLTVV.

The chain carries TRBV3-1 (or the pseudogene TRBV3-2) and TRBJ1-6; 7 positions match TRBD1. The trim removed 2 bases at V and 7 bases at J, leaving 2 bases unmatched. Germline assignment: CDR1 LGHDT and CDR2 YNNKEL (reference sequence). The CDR3 has 14 residues. The DNA for the CDR3 is TGTGCCAGCAGCCAAACAGGGGTCAATTCACCCCTCCACTTT. This encodes CASSQTGVNSPLHF.

As DNA, the CDR3 is TGTGCCAGCAGTCAGATGGACAGGGGGAACACCGGGGAGCTGTTTTTT. It specifies CASSQMDRGNTGELFF. The chain combines TRBV28 with TRBJ2-2; 9 nucleotides agree with TRBD1. V shed 5 bases, J shed 1 base, and the junction held 5 bases outside the gene matches. Germline V CDR1 and CDR2: MDHEN, SYDVKM. The CDR3 loop spans 16 amino acids.

This sequence joins TRBV7-9 and TRBJ1-1; no firm D call. The CDR3 has 14 amino acids. Per the germline V gene, CDR1 is SEHNR and CDR2 is FQNEAQ (reference sequence). With 1 base removed from V and 2 bases from J, the gap between germline ends came to 8 bases. The CDR3, as DNA: TGTGCCAGCAGCTTAGGGGCTACAAACACTGAAGCTTTCTTT. Translating it yields CASSLGATNTEAFF.

This chain uses TRBV6-4 with TRBJ1-1; D possibly corresponds to TRBD1 (5 bases). There are 13 residues in the CDR3. Trimming pared 4 bases from V and 5 bases from J, leaving 11 bases between. Germline V CDR1 and CDR2: MRHNA, SNTAGT. CDR3 nucleotide sequence: TGTGCCAGCAGTGGGGGCCAGGAGACTGAAGCTTTCTTT. It codes for CASSGGQETEAFF.

CDR3 nucleotide sequence: TGCGCCAGCAGACGGACAGGGGGGTCGGAGGAGACCCAGTACTTC. Its translation: CASRRTGGSEETQYF. The rearrangement uses TRBV5-1 and TRBJ2-5; 10 bases are shared with TRBD1. V was pared by 5 bases and J by 5 bases, with 9 bases of the junction left unmatched. The germline CDR1 and CDR2 sequences are SGHRS and YFSETQ. CDR3 length: 15 residues.

This chain uses TRBV28 with TRBJ1-1, with 8 nucleotides matching TRBD1. The CDR3 extends over 17 amino acids. The V segment lost 5 bases and the J segment 5 bases; nucleotides outside the gene matches: 16. In germline, CDR1 is MDHEN, CDR2 SYDVKM. CDR3 in amino acids: CASSPYIGTGGRTEAFF. Written as DNA, the CDR3 is TGTGCCAGCAGTCCATATATTGGAACAGGGGGGAGAACTGAAGCTTTCTTT.

Turning to this clone: This same CDR3 is encoded by further DNA sequences in the sample. The chain couples TRBV18 to TRBJ1-2; the match to TRBD1 covers 8 bases. The trim removed 2 bases at V and 6 bases at J, leaving 2 bases unmatched. This CDR3 comprises 13 residues. Germline lookup yields CDR1 KGHSH and CDR2 LQKENI. The CDR3 DNA sequence: TGTGCCAGCTCACCATTACAGGGGGATGGCTACACCTTC. Protein: CASSPLQGDGYTF.

The J gene is TRBJ1-1, the V gene TRBV18; tentatively, D is TRBD1 (5 bases). Between the trimmed V and J ends, which lost 0 bases and 6 bases, there was a span of 14 bases. This CDR3 spans 15 amino acids. Per the germline V gene, CDR1 is KGHSH and CDR2 is LQKENI. For the CDR3, the DNA is TGTGCCAGCTCACCACCGAGCCAGGGTCAGGCTGAAGCTTTCTTT. It yields the protein CASSPPSQGQAEAFF. Based on the CDR3 plus reference TRBV18 and TRBJ1-1, the full variable domain is NAGVMQNPRHLVRRRGQEARLRCSPMKGHSHVYWYRQLPEEGLKFMVYLQKENIIDESGMPKERFSAEFPKEGPSILRIQQVVRGDSAAYFCASSPPSQGQAEAFFGQGTRLTVV.

The rearrangement joins TRBV28 to TRBJ1-1; D uncertain. The V gene's germline CDR1 is MDHEN and CDR2 SYDVKM. There are 13 residues in the CDR3. Trimming stripped 3 bases from V and 1 base from J, with 6 bases between. The CDR3 region is CASSFWQNTEAFF. The CDR3 DNA reads as TGTGCCAGCAGTTTCTGGCAGAACACTGAAGCTTTCTTT.

The rearrangement links TRBV9 to TRBJ1-1; D perhaps matches TRBD1 (6 bases). From germline, CDR1 is SGDLS and CDR2 YYNGEE. The ends were cut back, 3 bases at V and 5 bases at J, with 11 bases in the middle. The CDR3 totals 13 residues. CDR3 sequence reads: CASSAGGRTEAFF. CDR3 sequence (DNA): TGTGCCAGCAGCGCTGGGGGCCGTACTGAAGCTTTCTTT.

V is TRBV7-2 and J is TRBJ2-3, with 9 bases that match TRBD2. CDR3 size: 17 residues. Trimming took 2 bases from V and 3 from J; bases not matched to a gene: 9. Germline V CDR1 and CDR2: SGHTA, FQGNSA. In DNA, the CDR3 is TGTGCCAGCAGCTTACTTCCGGGACTAGCTGAAACAGATACGCAGTATTTT. Translation: CASSLLPGLAETDTQYF.

The chain combines TRBV7-9 with TRBJ1-2; a weak D match, TRBD1 (5 bases). The CDR3 totals 15 residues. Per germline, CDR1 SEHNR and CDR2 FQNEAQ (reference sequence). V was trimmed by 1 base and J by 7 bases, leaving 16 bases between them. The CDR3 sequence is CASSLEVSGVSGYTF. CDR3 coding DNA: TGTGCCAGCAGCTTAGAAGTCTCGGGGGTCTCTGGCTACACCTTC. The whole variable domain, remainder taken from reference TRBV7-9 and TRBJ1-2, is DTGVSQNPRHKITKRGQNVTFRCDPISEHNRLYWYRQTLGQGPEFLTYFQNEAQLEKSRLLSDRFSAERPKGSFSTLEIQRTEQGDSAMYLCASSLEVSGVSGYTFGSGTRLTVV.

The J gene is TRBJ1-1, the V gene TRBV28; TRBD1 might be the D (6 bases). V lost 6 bases and J lost 0, with 14 bases in between. CDR1 is MDHEN and CDR2 is SYDVKM in the germline V gene. The CDR3 runs 15 residues. CDR3 in amino acids: CASRAAGVMNTEAFF. The DNA for the CDR3 is TGTGCCAGCAGGGCTGCAGGGGTGATGAACACTGAAGCTTTCTTT.